This entry describes one TCR beta chain. The sample belongs to a study of blood T cell repertoires in COVID-19. Background on the study: There were acute and convalescent COVID-19 samples, and they came from the United States, Italy and Spain. The cDNA or gDNA used as material had been derived from T cells, B-cell-depleted T cells, or PBMCs.

Germline V CDR1 and CDR2: MDHEN, SYDVKM. CDR3 length: 15 residues. V lost 1 base, J lost 10 bases, and 14 bases lay in between. As handled by the study authors: Amplification from reference gene primers served as the basis for estimated nucleated cell counts. Profiling relied on immunoSEQ multiplex PCR, and the TCRdb table lists in-frame clones only, not all of them. V, J and clone size were drawn from that table, and D and trimming were deduced from the DNA. The table shows about 130,000 clones, with 78% occurring only once. Sequencing used peripheral blood. This TCR was recovered from a man aged 55 to 69 who had recovered from COVID-19. The chain links TRBV28 to TRBJ1-6, with TRBD1 as a possible D gene (6 bases). The CDR3 loop reads CASSLFPTGRSPLHF. In DNA form, the CDR3 reads TGTGCCAGCAGTTTATTTCCGACAGGAAGGTCACCCCTCCACTTT.